The 27 T cell receptor beta chains below were found in one sample sequenced in a study of blood T cell repertoires in COVID-19. Sequencing used immunoSEQ multiplex PCR; TCRdb keeps in-frame clones, though not all of them. Of approximately 92,000 clones in the sample, roughly 80% were seen once. The sequencing input was peripheral blood. Every receptor here comes from a man aged 50 to 60 with acute or convalescent COVID-19.

This chain uses TRBV2 with TRBJ2-5; D remains unclear. From germline, CDR1 is SNHLY and CDR2 FYNNEI. The CDR3 has 14 residues. V lost 3 bases to trimming and J lost 1 base, with 9 bases between them. This chain's CDR3 is CASSDLVLQETQYF. The CDR3 DNA sequence: TGTGCCAGCAGTGATTTGGTACTCCAAGAGACCCAGTACTTC.

As DNA, the CDR3 is TGTGCCAGCAGACCAGGGACAGGGGGCATCTATGGCTACACCTTC. This codes for CASRPGTGGIYGYTF. The chain carries TRBV6-5 and TRBJ1-2, with TRBD1 identical over 12 bases. J gave up 4 bases and V 6 bases, and 6 bases lay outside the gene matches. Looked up from germline, CDR1 is MNHEY and CDR2 is SVGAGI. The CDR3 contains 15 residues.

This chain uses TRBV6-5 with TRBJ1-2; D perhaps matches TRBD1 (5 bases). The V and J ends lost 10 bases and 4 bases respectively, with 19 bases between them. Germline values: CDR1 MNHEY, CDR2 SVGAGI. This CDR3 has 14 amino acids. CDR3 loop: CATYNGPGSYGYTF. In DNA, the CDR3 is TGTGCCACATACAATGGGCCAGGGTCCTATGGCTACACCTTC.

CDR3 protein: CASRALTVLYGYTF. CDR3 sequence (DNA): TGTGCCAGCAGGGCACTGACAGTTCTCTATGGCTACACCTTC. The V and J genes are TRBV27 and TRBJ1-2, with D perhaps matching TRBD1 (5 bases). The germline gives CDR1 MNHEY, CDR2 SMNVEV (reference sequence). The V and J ends lost 6 bases and 4 bases respectively, with 15 bases between them. The CDR3 runs 14 residues.

The chain uses TRBV29-1 and TRBJ1-4; D unresolved. CDR3 length: 12 residues. The germline CDR1 and CDR2 sequences are SQVTM and ANQGSEA. Trimming stripped 4 bases from V and 7 bases from J, with 10 bases between. CDR3 in amino acids: CSVGVGGEKLFF. The CDR3 nucleotides read TGCAGCGTTGGAGTGGGAGGTGAAAAACTGTTTTTT.

This clone showed up just once. The rearrangement joins TRBV21-1 to TRBJ2-3; the table assigns TRBD2, which was not confirmed against the DNA. TRBV21-1 is classified as a pseudogene. This CDR3 is 19 amino acids long. In DNA, the CDR3 is TGTGCCAGCAGCAAAGCAAGGTGGGTGCTAGCGGGGGACGCAGATACGCAGTATTTT. Residues: CASSKARWVLAGDADTQYF.

This clone came up once. The chain joins TRBV18 to TRBJ1-5, with a possible D match to TRBD1 (6 bases). Trimming pared 3 bases from V and 7 bases from J, leaving 16 bases between. Germline CDR1 reads KGHSH; CDR2 reads LQKENI. CDR3 size: 15 residues. The CDR3 reads CASSPQGSPHQPQHF. The CDR3 nucleotides are TGTGCCAGCTCACCTCAGGGGAGCCCCCACCAGCCCCAGCATTTT.

The chain joins TRBV10-3 to TRBJ2-6, with 8 positions matching TRBD1. Per the germline V gene, CDR1 is ENHRY and CDR2 is SYGVKD. CDR3 length: 16 amino acids. Trimming removed 5 bases from V and 0 bases from J; junction bases left unmatched: 3. DNA for the CDR3: TGTGCCATCAGTAGACAGGGGAACTCTGGGGCCAACGTCCTGACTTTC. Translation: CAISRQGNSGANVLTF.

The chain uses TRBV2 and TRBJ2-1, with TRBD1 matching 7 bases. CDR3 length: 14 residues. Germline lookup yields CDR1 SNHLY and CDR2 FYNNEI. The V gene end was trimmed by 7 bases and the J gene end by 6 bases; junction bases not matched to a gene: 9. Written as DNA, the CDR3 is TGTGCCAGCACCTTGACAGGGTATGGCAATGAGCAGTTCTTC. Encoded protein: CASTLTGYGNEQFF.

CDR3 nucleotide sequence: TGCGCCAGCAGCTTGGGATCGGACAGGTCTAATGAAAAACTGTTTTTT. Its translation: CASSLGSDRSNEKLFF. The chain combines TRBV5-1 with TRBJ1-4; TRBD1 matches at 7 bases. The CDR3 runs to 16 residues. V was pared by 0 bases and J by 3 bases, with 5 bases of the junction left unmatched. In germline, CDR1 is SGHRS, CDR2 YFSETQ.

The rearrangement links TRBV7-2 to TRBJ1-6, with 7 bases fitting TRBD1. Per the germline V gene, CDR1 is SGHTA and CDR2 is FQGNSA. The J segment lost 7 bases and the V segment lost 3 bases, leaving 6 bases of the junction unmatched. The CDR3 has 15 amino acids. CDR3: CASSFSRDSNSPLHF. The CDR3 region has the DNA TGTGCCAGCAGCTTTTCGAGGGACAGCAATTCACCCCTCCACTTT.

This sequence joins TRBV2 and TRBJ2-7; 7 nucleotides align to TRBD1. Germline values: CDR1 SNHLY, CDR2 FYNNEI. Losses at the gene ends were 7 bases for V and 0 bases for J; bases not matched to a gene: 6. This CDR3 is built from 14 residues. The DNA for the CDR3 is TGTGCCAGCAATCCGGACAGGAGCTCCTACGAGCAGTACTTC. As protein: CASNPDRSSYEQYF.

The chain combines TRBV7-2 with TRBJ1-1; TRBD1 matches 9 bases. CDR1 SGHTA and CDR2 FQGNSA come from the germline V gene. The CDR3 length is 17 residues. After removal of 3 bases from V and 10 bases from J, the junction contained 18 bases not matched to a gene. Here the CDR3 reads CASSLVKGQGRDFGAFF. The CDR3 DNA is TGTGCCAGCAGCTTGGTCAAGGGACAGGGCAGGGATTTTGGAGCTTTCTTT.

The chain couples TRBV2 to TRBJ2-5; D possibly corresponds to TRBD2 (5 bases). Per germline, CDR1 SNHLY and CDR2 FYNNEI. The CDR3 length is 12 residues. Trimming removed 7 bases at V and 6 bases at J, with 12 bases between. CDR3 loop: CASNGEFQTQYF. For the CDR3, the DNA is TGTGCCAGCAACGGGGAGTTTCAGACCCAGTACTTC.

The chain is built from TRBV9 and TRBJ1-2, with 9 bases matching TRBD1. Germline values: CDR1 SGDLS, CDR2 YYNGEE. With 0 bases clipped from V and 0 bases from J, the junction kept 3 bases outside the gene matches. This CDR3 contains 16 residues. CDR3 sequence (DNA): TGTGCCAGCAGCGTAGAACAGGGGGCCGCTAACTATGGCTACACCTTC. Translating gives CASSVEQGAANYGYTF.

The rearrangement uses TRBV7-9 and TRBJ1-2, with 8 bases fitting TRBD1. Germline CDR1 is SEHNR and CDR2 is FQNEAQ (reference sequence). The V gene end was trimmed by 4 bases and the J gene end by 3 bases; junction bases not matched to a gene: 1. The CDR3 consists of 13 residues. The CDR3, as DNA: TGTGCCAGCAGCTCCAGGGGGCACTATGGCTACACCTTC. Its translation is CASSSRGHYGYTF.

The chain couples TRBV6-5 to TRBJ1-6; TRBD1 matches 8 bases. This CDR3 has 15 residues. Per germline, CDR1 MNHEY and CDR2 SVGAGI. V shed 6 bases and J 9 bases; nucleotides not matched to a gene: 10. CDR3 sequence (DNA): TGTGCCAGCAGCCGACAGGGGCCTTTGGGTTCACCCCTCCACTTT. It yields the protein CASSRQGPLGSPLHF.

This clone was seen only once. The rearrangement links TRBV7-2 to TRBJ2-7; D is perhaps TRBD1 (5 bases). The CDR3 is 12 residues long. Per the germline V gene, CDR1 is SGHTA and CDR2 is FQGNSA. Trimming shortened V by 3 bases and J by 9 bases, and 12 bases separated the two germline ends. The CDR3 reads CASSLQGQLQYF. Here the CDR3 DNA reads TGTGCCAGCAGCTTGCAGGGTCAGTTGCAGTACTTC.

The CDR3 loop is CASSQNSGTDTQYF. CDR3 DNA sequence: TGCGCCAGCAGCCAGAATAGCGGGACAGATACGCAGTATTTT. The V and J genes are TRBV4-3 and TRBJ2-3; 7 bases agree with TRBD2. There are 14 residues in the CDR3. The junction had 3 bases not matched to a gene; V was cut back by 3 bases and J by 3 bases. Germline V lookup: CDR1 LGHNA, CDR2 YSLEER.

The V and J genes are TRBV7-2 and TRBJ1-5; 7 nucleotides line up with TRBD1. Trimming at V came to 1 base and at J to 7 bases, leaving 7 bases not matched to a gene. Germline CDR1 is SGHTA and CDR2 is FQGNSA. This CDR3 has 15 residues. The CDR3 DNA reads TGTGCCAGCAGCTTAGGGTCAGGGGGAAGGCAGCCCCAGCATTTT. Translated, it gives CASSLGSGGRQPQHF.

The chain recombines TRBV27 with TRBJ1-6; 7 bases agree with TRBD1. The junction had 4 bases not matched to a gene; V was cut back by 6 bases and J by 5 bases. The CDR3 runs to 14 residues. Germline assignment: CDR1 MNHEY and CDR2 SMNVEV (reference sequence). The CDR3 DNA sequence: TGTGCCAGCAGCCCGGGACAGCATAATTCACCCCTCCACTTT. Amino acids: CASSPGQHNSPLHF.

In nucleotides, the CDR3 is TGTGCCAGCAGTTACTCGATTAGCAGTTTAGCCTACGAGCAGTACTTC. Amino acids: CASSYSISSLAYEQYF. This sequence joins TRBV6-2 or TRBV6-3 and TRBJ2-7; no definite D call. Germline V lookup: CDR1 MNHEY, CDR2 SVGEGT. The CDR3 covers 16 residues. V lost 0 bases and J lost 2, with 14 bases in between.

The rearrangement links TRBV30 to TRBJ1-1, with a weak D call TRBD1 (5 bases). Germline assignment: CDR1 GTSNPN and CDR2 SVGIG (reference sequence). V was pared by 0 bases and J by 11 bases, with 16 bases between. This CDR3 has 13 amino acids. CDR3 protein: CAWSVRRGADAFF. Written as DNA, the CDR3 is TGTGCCTGGAGTGTACGTAGGGGCGCGGACGCTTTCTTT. Full variable domain (outside the CDR3, taken from reference TRBV30 and TRBJ1-1): SQTIHQWPATLVQPVGSPLSLECTVEGTSNPNLYWYRQAAGRGLQLLFYSVGIGQISSEVPQNLSASRPQDRQFILSSKKLLLSDSGFYLCAWSVRRGADAFFGQGTRLTVV.

Many counts were recorded for this clone. The V call is TRBV7-9, the J call TRBJ2-7; TRBD1 agrees at 7 bases. V lost 5 bases, J lost 6 bases, and 13 bases stayed unmatched. The CDR3 is made up of 15 amino acids. Per the germline V gene, CDR1 is SEHNR and CDR2 is FQNEAQ (reference sequence). CDR3 protein: CASSTPTGTSLEQYF. The DNA for the CDR3 is TGTGCCAGCAGCACTCCGACAGGGACCTCCCTCGAGCAGTACTTC.

The DNA of the CDR3 is TGTGCCTGGAGTGATGGGACAGGGTTCTACGAGCAGTACTTC. Encoded protein: CAWSDGTGFYEQYF. The chain links TRBV30 to TRBJ2-7, with TRBD1 identical over 9 bases. The CDR3 loop spans 14 amino acids. With 1 base clipped from V and 3 bases from J, the junction kept 4 bases outside the gene matches. The germline gives CDR1 GTSNPN, CDR2 SVGIG (reference sequence).

V is TRBV6-5 and J is TRBJ2-7; TRBD1 might be the D (6 bases). There are 15 residues in the CDR3. From germline, CDR1 is MNHEY and CDR2 SVGAGI. Trimming left V 6 bases short and J 2 bases short, with 17 bases between. In nucleotides, the CDR3 is TGTGCCAGCAGACTGGACAGCAACTCTCCCTACGAGCAGTACTTC. It yields the protein CASRLDSNSPYEQYF.

In this sample, this clone turned up once. This chain connects TRBV28 to TRBJ1-1; D is undetermined. In germline, CDR1 is MDHEN, CDR2 SYDVKM. CDR3 length equals 14 residues. Trimming took off 6 bases at V and 3 bases at J, with 14 bases between the two ends. CDR3 bases: TGTGCCAGCAGAAACCCGGGAGATTACACTGAAGCTTTCTTT. This codes for CASRNPGDYTEAFF. Full variable domain (rest looked up from reference TRBV28 and TRBJ1-1): DVKVTQSSRYLVKRTGEKVFLECVQDMDHENMFWYRQDPGLGLRLIYFSYDVKMKEKGDIPEGYSVSREKKERFSLILESASTNQTSMYLCASRNPGDYTEAFFGQGTRLTVV.